These 3 T cell receptor beta chains were sequenced from one sample in a study of shared clonotypes between healthy human individuals. The data were produced by immunoSEQ multiplex PCR, yet TCRdb's version contains in-frame clones alone and is incomplete. The table includes under 600,000 clones, roughly 95% detected once. Sequenced: naive CD4+ T cells sorted from blood. The subset was: CD45RA+ positively selected. All receptors derive from a woman in her 30s in good health.

The rearrangement joins TRBV19 to TRBJ1-1, with unresolved D. The germline CDR1 and CDR2 sequences are LNHDA and SQIVND (reference sequence). Trimming took 7 bases from V and 4 from J, leaving 13 bases between them. This CDR3 is built from 13 residues. The CDR3 reads CASNVQTGTEAFF. For the CDR3, the DNA is TGTGCCAGTAACGTCCAAACGGGCACTGAAGCTTTCTTT.

This sequence joins TRBV4-2 and TRBJ1-5, with 8 bases aligning to TRBD1. The CDR3 spans 16 residues. V was clipped by 3 bases and J by 1 base; unmatched bases: 5. CDR1 is LGHNA and CDR2 is YNFKEQ in the germline V gene. The CDR3 loop reads CASSQSRDRSNQPQHF. The CDR3 DNA follows: TGTGCCAGCAGCCAGTCCCGGGACAGGAGCAATCAGCCCCAGCATTTT.

This chain joins TRBV6-1 and TRBJ1-5; D unclear. Germline CDR1 reads MNHNS; CDR2 reads SASEGT. Trimming took 1 base from V and 3 from J, leaving 4 bases between them. There are 13 residues in the CDR3. This CDR3 reads CASSEGANQPQHF. In DNA, the CDR3 is TGTGCCAGCAGTGAAGGGGCCAATCAGCCCCAGCATTTT.